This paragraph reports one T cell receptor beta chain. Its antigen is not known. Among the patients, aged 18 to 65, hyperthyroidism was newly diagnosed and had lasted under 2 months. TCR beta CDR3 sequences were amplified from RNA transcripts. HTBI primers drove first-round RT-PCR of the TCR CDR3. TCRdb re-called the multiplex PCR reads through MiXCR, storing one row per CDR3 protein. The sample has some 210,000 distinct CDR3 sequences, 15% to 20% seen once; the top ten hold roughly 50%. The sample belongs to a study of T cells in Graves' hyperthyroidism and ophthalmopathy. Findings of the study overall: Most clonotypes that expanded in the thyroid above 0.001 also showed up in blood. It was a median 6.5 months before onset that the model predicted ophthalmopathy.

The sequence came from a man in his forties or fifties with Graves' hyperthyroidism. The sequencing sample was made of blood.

The CDR3 nucleotides read TGCGCCAGCAGCTCTGCAGGGCCCTACGAGCAGTACTTC. It encodes CASSSAGPYEQYF. The rearrangement joins TRBV5-1 to TRBJ2-7, with a tentative D call TRBD1 (5 bases). The CDR3 is 13 amino acids. Germline values: CDR1 SGHRS, CDR2 YFSETQ. Trimming took off 3 bases at V and 2 bases at J, with 9 bases between the two ends.